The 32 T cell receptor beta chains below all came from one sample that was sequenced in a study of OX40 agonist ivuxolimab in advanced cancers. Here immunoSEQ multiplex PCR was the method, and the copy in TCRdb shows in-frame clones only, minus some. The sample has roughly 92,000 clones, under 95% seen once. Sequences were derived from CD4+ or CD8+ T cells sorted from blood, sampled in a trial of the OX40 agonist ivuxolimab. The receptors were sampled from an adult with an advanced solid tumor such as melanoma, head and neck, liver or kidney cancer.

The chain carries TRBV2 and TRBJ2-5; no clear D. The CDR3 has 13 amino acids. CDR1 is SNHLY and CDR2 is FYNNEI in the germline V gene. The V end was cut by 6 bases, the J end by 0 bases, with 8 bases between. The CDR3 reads CASSQQYQETQYF. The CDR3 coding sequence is TGTGCCAGCAGCCAGCAGTACCAAGAGACCCAGTACTTC.

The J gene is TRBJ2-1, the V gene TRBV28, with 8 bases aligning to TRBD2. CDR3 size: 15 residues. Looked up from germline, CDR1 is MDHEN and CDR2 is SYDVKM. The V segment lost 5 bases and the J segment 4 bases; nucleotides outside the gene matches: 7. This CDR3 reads CASSPRTSIYNEQFF. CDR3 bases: TGTGCCAGCAGTCCCCGGACTAGCATTTACAATGAGCAGTTCTTC.

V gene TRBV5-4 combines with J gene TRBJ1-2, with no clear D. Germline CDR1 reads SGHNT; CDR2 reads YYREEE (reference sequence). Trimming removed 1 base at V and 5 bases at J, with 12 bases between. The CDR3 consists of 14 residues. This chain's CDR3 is CASSLSIGSYGYTF. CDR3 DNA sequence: TGTGCCAGCAGCTTGTCTATTGGTTCTTATGGCTACACCTTC. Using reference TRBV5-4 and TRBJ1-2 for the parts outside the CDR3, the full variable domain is ETGVTQSPTHLIKTRGQQVTLRCSSQSGHNTVSWYQQALGQGPQFIFQYYREEENGRGNFPPRFSGLQFPNYSSELNVNALELDDSALYLCASSLSIGSYGYTFGSGTRLTVV.

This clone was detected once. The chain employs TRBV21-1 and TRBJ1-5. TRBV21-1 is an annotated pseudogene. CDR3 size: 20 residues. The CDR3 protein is CASSALRPGGALLSNQPQHF. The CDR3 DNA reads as TGTGCCAGCAGCGCACTTCGCCCGGGGGGTGCCCTCCTTAGCAATCAGCCCCAGCATTTT.

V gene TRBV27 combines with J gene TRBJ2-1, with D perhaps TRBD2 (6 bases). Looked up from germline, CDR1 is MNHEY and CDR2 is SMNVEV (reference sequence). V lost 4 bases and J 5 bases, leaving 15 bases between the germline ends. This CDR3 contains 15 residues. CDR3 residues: CASSSRGNRNNEQFF. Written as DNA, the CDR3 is TGTGCCAGCAGTTCCCGGGGGAACCGAAACAATGAGCAGTTCTTC.

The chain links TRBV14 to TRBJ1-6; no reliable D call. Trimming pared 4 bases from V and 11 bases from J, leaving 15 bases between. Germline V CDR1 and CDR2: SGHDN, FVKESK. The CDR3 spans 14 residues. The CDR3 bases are TGTGCCAGCAGCCCTATGGCGGAGGCGCCACCCCTCCACTTT. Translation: CASSPMAEAPPLHF. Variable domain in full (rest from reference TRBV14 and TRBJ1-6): EAGVTQFPSHSVIEKGQTVTLRCDPISGHDNLYWYRRVMGKEIKFLLHFVKESKQDESGMPNNRFLAERTGGTYSTLKVQPAELEDSGVYFCASSPMAEAPPLHFGNGTRLTVT.

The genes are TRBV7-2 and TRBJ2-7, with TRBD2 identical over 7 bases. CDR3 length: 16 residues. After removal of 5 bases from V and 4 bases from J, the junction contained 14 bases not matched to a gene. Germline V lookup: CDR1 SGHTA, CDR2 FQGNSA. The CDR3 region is CASSNRPGRGDYEQYF. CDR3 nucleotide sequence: TGTGCCAGCAGCAATCGGCCGGGGAGGGGAGATTACGAGCAGTACTTC.

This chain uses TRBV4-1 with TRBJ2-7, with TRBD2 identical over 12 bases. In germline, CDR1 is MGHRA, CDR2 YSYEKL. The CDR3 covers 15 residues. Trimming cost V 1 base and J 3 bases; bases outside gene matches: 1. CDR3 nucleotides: TGCGCCAGCAGCCAAGGGACTAGCGGGAACTACGAGCAGTACTTC. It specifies CASSQGTSGNYEQYF.

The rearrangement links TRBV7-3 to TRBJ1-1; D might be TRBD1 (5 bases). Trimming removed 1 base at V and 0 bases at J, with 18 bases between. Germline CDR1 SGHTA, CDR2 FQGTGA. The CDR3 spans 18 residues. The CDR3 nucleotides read TGTGCCAGCAGCTTAATCCCCGGACCCGGGGGGATGAACACTGAAGCTTTCTTT. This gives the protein CASSLIPGPGGMNTEAFF.

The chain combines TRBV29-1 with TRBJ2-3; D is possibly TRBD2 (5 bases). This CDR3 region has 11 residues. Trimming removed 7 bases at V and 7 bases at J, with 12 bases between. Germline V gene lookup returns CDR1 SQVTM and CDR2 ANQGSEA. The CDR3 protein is CSGCRGYTQYF. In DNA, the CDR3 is TGCAGCGGGTGCCGGGGATATACGCAGTATTTT.

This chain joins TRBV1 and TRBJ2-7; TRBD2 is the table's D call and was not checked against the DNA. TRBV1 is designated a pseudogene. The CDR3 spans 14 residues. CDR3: CTTIGTSGSYEQYF. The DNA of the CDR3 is TGCACCACCATCGGGACTAGCGGGAGCTACGAGCAGTACTTC.

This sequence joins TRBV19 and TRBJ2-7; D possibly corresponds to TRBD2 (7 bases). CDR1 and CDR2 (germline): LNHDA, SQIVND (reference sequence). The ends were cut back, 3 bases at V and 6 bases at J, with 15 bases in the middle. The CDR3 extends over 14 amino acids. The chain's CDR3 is CASSIGGPGSEQYF. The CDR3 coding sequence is TGTGCCAGTAGTATCGGGGGGCCAGGGTCCGAGCAGTACTTC.

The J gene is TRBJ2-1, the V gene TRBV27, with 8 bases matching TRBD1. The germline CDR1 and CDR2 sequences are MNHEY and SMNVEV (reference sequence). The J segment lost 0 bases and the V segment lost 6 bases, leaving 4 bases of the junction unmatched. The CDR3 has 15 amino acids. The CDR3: CASRLQGDSYNEQFF. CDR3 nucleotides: TGTGCCAGCAGACTACAGGGGGACTCCTACAATGAGCAGTTCTTC.

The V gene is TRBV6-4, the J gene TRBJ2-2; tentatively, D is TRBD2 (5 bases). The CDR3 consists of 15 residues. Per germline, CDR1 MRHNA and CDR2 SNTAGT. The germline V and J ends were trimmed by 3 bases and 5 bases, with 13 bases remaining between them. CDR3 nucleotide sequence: TGTGCCAGCAGTGAGACTCGCCGGGGAACCGGGGAGCTGTTTTTT. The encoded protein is CASSETRRGTGELFF.

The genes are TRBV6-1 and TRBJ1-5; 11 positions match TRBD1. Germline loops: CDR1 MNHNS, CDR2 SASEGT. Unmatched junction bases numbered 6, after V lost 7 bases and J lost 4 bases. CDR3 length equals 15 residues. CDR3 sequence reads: CASTEGTGGNQPQHF. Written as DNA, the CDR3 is TGTGCCAGCACTGAGGGGACAGGGGGAAATCAGCCCCAGCATTTT.

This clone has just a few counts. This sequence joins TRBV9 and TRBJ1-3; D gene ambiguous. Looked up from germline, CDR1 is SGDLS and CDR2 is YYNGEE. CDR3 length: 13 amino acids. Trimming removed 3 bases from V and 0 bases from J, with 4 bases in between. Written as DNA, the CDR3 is TGTGCCAGCAGCGCTTACTCTGGAAACACCATATATTTT. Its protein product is CASSAYSGNTIYF.

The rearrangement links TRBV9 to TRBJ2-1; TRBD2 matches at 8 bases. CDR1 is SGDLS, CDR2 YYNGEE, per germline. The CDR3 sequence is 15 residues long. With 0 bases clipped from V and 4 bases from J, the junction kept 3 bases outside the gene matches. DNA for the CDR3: TGTGCCAGCAGCGTAGTAAGCGGGGGTTACAATGAGCAGTTCTTC. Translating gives CASSVVSGGYNEQFF.

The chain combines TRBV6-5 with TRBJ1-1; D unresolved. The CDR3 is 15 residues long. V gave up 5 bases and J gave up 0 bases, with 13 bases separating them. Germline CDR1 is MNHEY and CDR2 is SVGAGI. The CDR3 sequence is CASSHEDGMNTEAFF. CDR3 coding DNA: TGTGCCAGCAGTCATGAGGACGGGATGAACACTGAAGCTTTCTTT.

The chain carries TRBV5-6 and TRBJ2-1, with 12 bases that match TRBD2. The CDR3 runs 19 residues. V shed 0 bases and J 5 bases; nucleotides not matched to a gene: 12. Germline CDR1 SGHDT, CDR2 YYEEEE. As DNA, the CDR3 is TGTGCCAGCAGCTTGGTGAGGCCTAGCGGGAGGGCCGGGAACAATGAGCAGTTCTTC. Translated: CASSLVRPSGRAGNNEQFF.

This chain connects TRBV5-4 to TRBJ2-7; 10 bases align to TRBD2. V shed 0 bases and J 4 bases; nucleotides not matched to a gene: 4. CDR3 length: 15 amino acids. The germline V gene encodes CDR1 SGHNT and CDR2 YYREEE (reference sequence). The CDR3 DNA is TGTGCCAGCAGCTTGGAACCTAGCGGGGGTTACGAGCAGTACTTC. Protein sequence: CASSLEPSGGYEQYF.

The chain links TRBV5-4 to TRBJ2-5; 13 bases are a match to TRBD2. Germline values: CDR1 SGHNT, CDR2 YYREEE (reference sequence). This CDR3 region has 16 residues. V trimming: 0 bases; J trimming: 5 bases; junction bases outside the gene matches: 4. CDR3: CASSLVTSGRRETQYF. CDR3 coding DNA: TGTGCCAGCAGCTTGGTGACTAGCGGGAGGAGGGAGACCCAGTACTTC.

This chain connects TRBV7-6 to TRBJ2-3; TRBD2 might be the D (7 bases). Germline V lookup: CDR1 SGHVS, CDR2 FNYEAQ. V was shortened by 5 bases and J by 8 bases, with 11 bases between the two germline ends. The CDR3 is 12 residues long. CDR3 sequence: CASSQGGGTQYF. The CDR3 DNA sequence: TGTGCCAGCAGCCAAGGGGGGGGTACGCAGTATTTT. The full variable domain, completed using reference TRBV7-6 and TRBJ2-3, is GAGVSQSPRYKVTKRGQDVALRCDPISGHVSLYWYRQALGQGPEFLTYFNYEAQQDKSGLPNDRFSAERPEGSISTLTIQRTEQRDSAMYRCASSQGGGTQYFGPGTRLTVL.

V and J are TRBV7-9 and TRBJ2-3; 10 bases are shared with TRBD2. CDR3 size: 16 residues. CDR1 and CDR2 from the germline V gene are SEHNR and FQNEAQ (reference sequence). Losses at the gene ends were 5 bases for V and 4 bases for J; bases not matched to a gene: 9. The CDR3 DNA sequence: TGTGCCAGCAGCGAATCGGGACTAGCGACTGCAGATACGCAGTATTTT. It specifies CASSESGLATADTQYF.

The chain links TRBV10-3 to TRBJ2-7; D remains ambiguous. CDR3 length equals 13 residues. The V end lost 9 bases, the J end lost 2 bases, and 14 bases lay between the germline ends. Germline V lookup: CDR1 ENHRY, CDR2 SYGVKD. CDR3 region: CAIRSTDTYEQYF. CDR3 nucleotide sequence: TGTGCCATTCGATCGACGGATACCTACGAGCAGTACTTC.

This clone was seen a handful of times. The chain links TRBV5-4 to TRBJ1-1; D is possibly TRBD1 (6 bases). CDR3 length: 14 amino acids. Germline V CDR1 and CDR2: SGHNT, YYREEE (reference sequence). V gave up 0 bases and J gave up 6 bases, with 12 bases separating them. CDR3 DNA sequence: TGTGCCAGCAGCTTGGGTGCAGGGGAGCCTGAAGCTTTCTTT. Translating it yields CASSLGAGEPEAFF.

Written as DNA, the CDR3 is TGTGCCAGCAGCGCCTCTAGCGGGAGTTTCTACGAGCAGTACTTC. Protein: CASSASSGSFYEQYF. This chain uses TRBV9 with TRBJ2-7; TRBD2 agrees at 10 bases. The CDR3 consists of 15 residues. Germline loops: CDR1 SGDLS, CDR2 YYNGEE. The V gene end was trimmed by 3 bases and the J gene end by 3 bases; junction bases not matched to a gene: 6.

The DNA for the CDR3 is TGTGCCAGCAGCGTAGATAGCGCAACTAATGAAAAACTGTTTTTT. It translates to CASSVDSATNEKLFF. The chain employs TRBV9 and TRBJ1-4, with unresolved D. From germline, CDR1 is SGDLS and CDR2 YYNGEE. The V gene lost 0 bases and the J gene lost 0 bases, with 6 bases spanning the gap. This CDR3 is 15 amino acids long.

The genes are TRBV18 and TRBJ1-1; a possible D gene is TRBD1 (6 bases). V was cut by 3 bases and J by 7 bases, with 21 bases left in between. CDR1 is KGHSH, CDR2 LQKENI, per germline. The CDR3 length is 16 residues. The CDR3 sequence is CASSPRGAVAHIEAFF. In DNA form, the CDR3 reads TGTGCCAGCTCACCGCGGGGGGCCGTCGCCCATATTGAAGCTTTCTTT.

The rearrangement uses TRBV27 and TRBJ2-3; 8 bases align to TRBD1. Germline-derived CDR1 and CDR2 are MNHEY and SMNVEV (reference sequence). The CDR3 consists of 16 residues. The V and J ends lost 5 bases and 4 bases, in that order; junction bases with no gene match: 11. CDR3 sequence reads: CASSRPQGVGPDTQYF. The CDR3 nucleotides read TGTGCCAGCAGTCGCCCACAGGGGGTGGGTCCAGATACGCAGTATTTT.

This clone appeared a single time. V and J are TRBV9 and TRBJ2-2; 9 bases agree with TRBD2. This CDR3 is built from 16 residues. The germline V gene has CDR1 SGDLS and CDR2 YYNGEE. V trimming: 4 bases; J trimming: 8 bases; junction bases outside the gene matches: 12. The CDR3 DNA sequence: TGTGCCAGCAGCCCCCTAGCGGGAATCGTTGTGGGGGAGCTGTTTTTT. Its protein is CASSPLAGIVVGELFF.

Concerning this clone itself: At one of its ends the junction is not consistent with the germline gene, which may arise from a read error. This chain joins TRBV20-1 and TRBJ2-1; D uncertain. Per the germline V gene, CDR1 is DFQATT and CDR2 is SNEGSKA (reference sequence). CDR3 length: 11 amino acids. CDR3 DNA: TGCAGTGCTAGAAGGGCAGAGACCCCTGTCTTC. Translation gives CSARRAETPVF.

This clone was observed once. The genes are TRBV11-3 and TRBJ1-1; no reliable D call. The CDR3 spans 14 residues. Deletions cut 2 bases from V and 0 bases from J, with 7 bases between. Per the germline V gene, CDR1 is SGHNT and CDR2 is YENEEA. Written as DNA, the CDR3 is TGTGCCAGCAGCTTAACTCCTATGAACACTGAAGCTTTCTTT. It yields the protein CASSLTPMNTEAFF.